The sequence of this TCR beta chain was determined in a study of blood T cells in healthy people across ages (dated by TCRdb to 2013 to 2016). Some background on the complete study: In model experiments, template switching captured roughly one uniquely barcoded TCR beta cDNA molecule for every two T cells. Age-related changes in TCR beta repertoire diversity were measured in the study by deep sequencing normalized with unique cDNA molecular identifiers. The donors were divided into four age groups: young (average roughly 17 years), middle-aged (about 40), aged (approximately 64) and long-lived (82). To avoid experimental bias, donors of different ages were spread randomly across the sequencing lanes. Two additional independent replicas of 1 million unique cDNA reads from the same blood draw were analyzed for two donors (one aged 18 to 30 and one aged 80 or older). Study-wide conclusions, independent of this receptor: The long-lived group showed more naive CD4+ T cells, fewer expanded clones and increased TCR diversity than the aged group, suggesting age selection. There was a strong correlation between observed TCR beta diversity and the percentage of naive T cells measured by flow cytometry. Because the CMV infection status of the donors was unknown, age-related changes in expanded clonotypes may potentially have been confounded. Bulk unsorted PBMC profiling prevented conclusive comparison of naive and antigen-experienced compartments. Estimates of total diversity based on one million sequenced T cells were regarded as lower bounds and as underestimates. Observed TCR beta diversity per million T cells fell roughly linearly with age, and a significant reduction was already apparent by age approximately 41.

The approximately 40 donors, aged about 6 to 95 years, were systemically healthy Caucasian individuals from Russia. Approximately 11 milliliters of peripheral blood were drawn from each donor into EDTA-treated Vacutainer tubes. Ficoll-Paque density-gradient centrifugation was used to isolate PBMCs, with at least 6.5 million per sample. Trizol reagent was used to extract total RNA from the PBMCs, yielding at least 5.5 micrograms per sample. Naive CD45RAhigh/CD27high T cell percentages were measured by flow cytometry on a PBMC aliquot from every donor. This clonotype showed up many times. Its antigen specificity is not known. There are no base qualities to consult, and no much larger clone falls within one base. The CDR3 holds 14 amino acids from the cysteine to the phenylalanine. CDR3 DNA is the only sequence kept; it has 42 bases, read in frame from the first base. Trimming costs V 1 base and J 3 bases, and their ends lie 11 bases apart. CDR1 and CDR2, per the germline V gene (reference sequence), are DFQATT and SNEGSKA.

Library preparation employed 5' RACE. TCRdb names Illumina HiSeq 2500 as the instrument used. A second roughly 6 to 12 cycle PCR used a sample-barcoded 5' primer and a J-beta primer mix. A unique molecular identifier was introduced onto each TCR beta cDNA molecule by a template-switch 5' adaptor carrying 12 random nucleotides. At least 3 million CDR3-containing paired-end reads were obtained from each sample. All of the RNA was converted into first-strand cDNA using the Mint cDNA synthesis kit, with a TRBC-specific oligonucleotide serving as the primer. Following uracil-DNA glycosylase treatment, all cDNA underwent a first 18-cycle PCR with the universal primers M1SS and BC2_uni_R. The authors processed their data as follows. For normalization, 1 million high-quality reads were randomly selected from each sample, with every read carrying a distinct molecular identifier. Reads with shared molecular identifiers were discarded instead of being binned into consensus sequences. MiTCR, set to a Q25 quality threshold and the strictest error-elimination algorithm, was used for CDR3 identification, clonotype clustering and error correction. A nonparametric unseen species model using Euler transformation provided a lower-bound estimate of total TCR beta diversity. TCRdb passed the public sequencing reads through fastp at Q25 and MiXCR, retaining productive beta sequences. Rows merge per CDR3 protein into single entries with the most common DNA and genes. For this entry, the V and J calls and clone size follow TCRdb and not the study's own pipeline. The sample table records hundreds of thousands of distinct CDR3 sequences; around two fifths of these occur just once. The ten largest account for 30% of the sample.

The sample comprised blood. The chain uses TRBV20-1 and TRBJ2-3; TRBD2 could be the D gene, as 5 bases match. This clonotype originated in a man at least 80 years old in good health. The DNA reads as follows: TGCAGTGCTAGAGGGGCGGACTCTACAGATACGCAGTATTTT. This translates into CSARGADSTDTQYF.